Reported below is one T cell receptor (beta chain). Its antigen target is currently unknown. The sample holds no much larger clone one base away, and base qualities are not on file. These data come from a study of regulatory T cells in long-lasting Graves disease (dated by TCRdb to 2020 to 2023). Context from the whole study: Newly diagnosed Graves' disease patients had taken antithyroid drugs for less than 3 months. Persistent Graves' disease patients were compared with newly diagnosed Graves' disease patients by peripheral blood TCR sequencing and RNA sequencing. The study took place in China and was registered as a clinical trial. TCR sequencing covered 13 persistent and around 20 newly diagnosed Graves' disease patients, some 35 samples in total.

The protocol used for the library was multiplex PCR. Sequenced using an Illumina HiSeq 4000. TCR beta libraries were built with iRepertoire HTBI primers and Arm-PCR amplification of CDR3 regions. Gel purification was performed on PCR products prior to sequencing. The authors' analysis ran thus. Gene usage analysis of CDR3 amino acid clonotypes relied on the 60 or so TRBV and 13 to 15 TRBJ segments identified across samples. Filtered high-quality paired reads were merged into contigs using COPE and FqMerger. BLAST was used to align contigs to the IMGT TRBV, TRBD and TRBJ reference genes, and CDR3 was defined following IMGT. Clonotypes above 0.1% frequency were classified as highly expanded clones. Shannon entropy was used to measure repertoire diversity, and the Gini coefficient was used to measure V-J evenness. Clonotypes shared by more than one individual were considered public. The public reads were reanalyzed by TCRdb: fastp trimming at Q25, MiXCR alignment, in-frame beta chains only. Records with the same CDR3 protein are collapsed into one entry carrying the most frequent genes and DNA. For this entry, the V and J calls and clone size follow TCRdb and not the study's own pipeline. A total of more than 350,000 distinct CDR3 sequences appear in this sample, 15% of them only once. Jointly, the top ten make up approximately 16% of the sample.

The paper as a whole reports these results and caveats: Only peripheral blood was studied, because thyroid tissue, the primary lesion, was inaccessible. Only the TCR beta chain was sequenced and analyzed. Patients with persistent disease shared more public clonotypes (approximately 2,500) than newly diagnosed patients did (around 930). The small sample size was acknowledged by the authors as a limitation that may reduce accuracy. Persistent Graves' disease patients showed lower TCR Shannon entropy and fewer highly expanded clones than newly diagnosed patients, suggesting clonal expansion. Preferential use of TRBV28, TRBJ1-2 and TRBJ2-5 was observed in persistent disease, whereas TRBV20-1 and TRBJ2-1 were favored in newly diagnosed disease.

Interpreted using the paper, the time point label stands for: newly diagnosed GD, antithyroid drugs for less than 3 months. For both TCR sequencing and RNA sequencing, RNA was extracted from PBMCs using TRIzol. Graves' disease was diagnosed according to American Thyroid Association guidelines. Patients were recruited from an endocrinology department in Xi'an, China. Each patient gave approximately 9.7 milliliters of peripheral blood, collected in an EDTA anticoagulant tube. Ficoll Paque Plus density gradient separation was used to isolate PBMCs, and no further T cell sorting was done. An Agilent 2100 Bioanalyzer and agarose gel were used to check RNA quality, while a NanoDrop 2000 measured RNA concentration. V and J are trimmed by 3 bases and 7 bases, and the gene matches miss 13 bases of the junction. The germline V gene yields KGHDR for CDR1 and SFDVKD for CDR2. There are 17 amino acids in the CDR3, from cysteine to phenylalanine inclusive. This entry keeps only the CDR3 DNA: 51 bases, framed from base 1.

Separately, the same data were catalogued under a study of T cells in Graves' hyperthyroidism and ophthalmopathy. That second publication adds: Stable Graves' hyperthyroidism was defined as no progression to ophthalmopathy during 18 months of follow-up. Hyperthyroidism patients were aged 18 to 65 years and newly diagnosed, with disease duration of less than 2 months. Any patient with an uncontrolled infection, another autoimmune disease, pregnancy or lactation was excluded. Diagnoses relied on clinical symptoms, serum thyroxine and TRAb, thyroid ultrasound and orbital computed tomography. For the first round of RT-PCR on the TCR CDR3, the HTBI primer set was used together with the Qiagen OneStep RT-PCR kit. Blood samples also contained most of the expanded thyroid clonotypes (frequency above 0.001), which suggests that blood repertoires may reflect thyroid immune responses. Ophthalmopathy was separated from stable hyperthyroidism by a 13 V-J signature model, with 85% to 90% sensitivity and about 81% specificity obtained in cross-validation and 80%/75% obtained in testing. In validation, the model predicted progression to ophthalmopathy a median of about 6.5 months before onset, with about 67% sensitivity and about 72% specificity. TCR V-J signatures able to tell the groups apart were searched for in a discovery cohort of approximately 95 patients, of whom roughly 42 had Graves' ophthalmopathy and 57 had stable Graves' hyperthyroidism. Prospective prediction of ophthalmopathy was tested in an independent validation cohort of 18 to 20 hyperthyroidism patients and 15 to 17 patients who later progressed to ophthalmopathy. For training and testing, the 100 or so patients in the discovery cohort were randomly divided in a 7:3 ratio. In several Graves' hyperthyroidism patients, the study also compared T-cell repertoires from thyroid tissue with T-cell repertoires from blood. After blood sampling, hyperthyroidism patients were treated with methimazole at a starting dose of 30 mg daily, and ophthalmopathy patients were treated with high-dose intravenous methylprednisolone. Libraries were constructed in a second round of multiplex PCR, after which size selection and purification were performed. The libraries were sequenced on an Illumina HiSeq2000 using paired-end 100 bp reads. SOAPnuke was used to process the raw data, with reads discarded if the reads contained adapters or uncalled bases, had a mean Phred below 15, or lacked an exact constant-primer or identifier match. High-quality paired reads were merged with COPE v1.2.5, and unique nucleotide sequences were defined as clonotypes. Clonotypes were aligned to IMGT TRBV, TRBD and TRBJ reference segments using MiTCR v1.1. The analysis included only V-J combinations with a frequency above 0.0001, which together covered more than 98% of the repertoires. The TCS score was defined as F50 (clonal expansion) divided by E x V (chaos), with BLOSUM62-based TCRdist calculated between CDR3 peptides within each V-J. Welch's t-statistics and random forest reduced 514 V-J features to about 13, which were used in a naive Bayes classifier (R e1071). Sample size was not statistically predetermined, and blinding of investigators to group allocation was not performed. The paper reports TCR Vbeta CDR3 sequencing of roughly 140 peripheral blood samples: 43 ophthalmopathy, under 80 hyperthyroidism and around 17 progressor patients.

This sequence originates from a woman aged 25 to 45 with Graves disease. Donor details come from another sample of the same person, matched by shared clones. The sequence is built from TRBV24-1 and TRBJ2-1; 8 of the junction bases match TRBD2. The sequencing here drew on peripheral blood mononuclear cells (PBMCs), taken at new diagnosis, from a patient treated with antithyroid drugs. CDR3 sequence: CATSDPGPGGLGNEQFF. The sequenced DNA: TGTGCCACCAGTGATCCGGGCCCCGGGGGACTAGGTAATGAGCAGTTCTTC.